A few counts support the clone carrying this TCR beta chain. The target antigen is unknown. Assay used: immunoSEQ multiplex PCR; TCRdb lists only in-frame clones, some missing. The table includes about 5,000 clones, 26% detected once. The data stem from a study of sequential checkpoint blockade in melanoma. Study information: After nivolumab or ipilimumab alone, over 20 patients had week-13 rebiopsies. Study outcomes and limitations: Rising tumor T-cell fraction and clonality meant about 30 times likelier benefit.

CDR1 LGHNT and CDR2 FRNRAP come from the germline V gene. The CDR3 contains 19 residues. Trimming removed 11 bases from V and 3 bases from J; junction bases left unmatched: 26. As for treatment: randomized to nivolumab then ipilimumab (arm A) or the reverse (arm B). None of the patients previously received DNA-damaging chemotherapy. This chain uses TRBV12-5 with TRBJ2-3; 7 bases line up with TRBD2. The clonotype was recovered from a human donor with melanoma. The specimen was tumor tissue (inferred from file names), collected from a patient given nivolumab and ipilimumab in sequence. CDR3 region: CASAGGVPGRHQRTDTQYF. The CDR3 coding sequence is TGTGCTTCCGCTGGTGGGGTACCCGGGAGGCATCAACGTACAGATACGCAGTATTTT.